Described below is a single T cell receptor beta chain sequence and its context. Its recognized antigen is unknown. No qualities accompany the bases; no much larger clone lies one base away. The 39 donors, aged about 6 to 100 years, were systemically healthy Caucasian individuals from Russia. About 10 milliliters of peripheral blood were collected from each donor into EDTA-treated Vacutainer tubes. Ficoll-Paque density-gradient centrifugation was used to isolate PBMCs, with at least 7 million obtained per sample. Total RNA, at least 6 micrograms per sample, was extracted from PBMCs with Trizol reagent. Naive CD45RAhigh/CD27high T cell percentages were measured by flow cytometry on a PBMC aliquot from every donor. This sample is drawn from a study of blood T cells in healthy people across ages (dated by TCRdb to the mid-2010s). Broadly, across the study: In model experiments, template switching captured roughly one uniquely barcoded TCR beta cDNA molecule for every two T cells. Four age groups were formed from the donors: young (average approximately 16 years), middle-aged (approximately 40), aged (about 62) and long-lived (approximately 78). Age-related changes in TCR beta repertoire diversity were measured in the study by deep sequencing normalized with unique cDNA molecular identifiers. Two additional independent replicas of 1 million unique cDNA reads from the same blood draw were analyzed for two donors (one aged 18 to 30 and one aged 80 or older). Donors of different ages were randomly distributed across sequencing lanes to avoid experimental bias.

From the germline V gene (reference sequence), CDR1 is SEHNR and CDR2 is FQNEAQ. The CDR3 runs 13 residues from the cysteine to the phenylalanine. The kept DNA is CDR3 alone, 39 bases in frame from the first base. V is shortened by 5 bases, J by 1 base, and the region joining them spans 8 bases. Receptor libraries were prepared by 5' RACE. Sequenced on an Illumina HiSeq 2500. A second about 7 to 12 cycle PCR used a sample-barcoded 5' primer and a J-beta primer mix. A unique molecular identifier was introduced onto each TCR beta cDNA molecule by a template-switch 5' adaptor carrying 12 random nucleotides. Each sample yielded at least 3 million CDR3-containing paired-end reads. First-strand cDNA synthesis was performed from all RNA using the Mint cDNA synthesis kit, with priming by a TRBC-specific oligonucleotide. After uracil-DNA glycosylase treatment, a first 18-cycle PCR used universal primers M1SS and BC2_uni_R on all cDNA. As for how the authors treated the data: For normalization, 1 million high-quality reads, each with a distinct molecular identifier, were randomly selected from each sample. Reads with shared molecular identifiers were discarded instead of being binned into consensus sequences. MiTCR, run with a Q25 quality threshold and the strictest error-elimination algorithm, handled CDR3 identification, clonotype clustering and error correction. A nonparametric unseen species model with Euler transformation was used to estimate a lower bound on total TCR beta diversity. TCRdb trimmed the raw reads at Q25, called clones with MiXCR and kept productive beta chains. Rows with a matching CDR3 protein are joined into one entry that keeps the most common DNA and genes. TCRdb's processing, not the study's, gives the V and J calls here. The sample table holds about 650,000 distinct CDR3 sequences, of which less than 40% were seen once. Together, the top ten hold 15% of the sample.

Findings and caveats that apply to the study as a whole: Observed TCR beta diversity per million T cells fell roughly linearly with age, and a significant reduction was already apparent by age about 36. Estimates of total diversity based on one million sequenced T cells were considered lower bounds and underestimates. Compared with the aged group, the long-lived group had more naive CD4+ T cells, fewer expanded clones and increased TCR diversity, suggesting age selection. There was a strong correlation between observed TCR beta diversity and the percentage of naive T cells measured by flow cytometry. Because profiling used bulk unsorted PBMCs, naive and antigen-experienced compartments could not be compared conclusively. Because the CMV infection status of the donors was unknown, age-related changes in expanded clonotypes may potentially have been confounded.

The chain joins TRBV7-9 to TRBJ1-1, with TRBD1 as a weak D call on 6 bases. The sequenced material came from blood. The receptor was derived from a woman of 80 years or more in good health. Donor details come from another sample of the same person, matched by shared clones. The bases are TGTGCCAGCAGCGGGGGCCCGAACACTGAAGCTTTCTTT. It codes for CASSGGPNTEAFF.